This section outlines one T cell receptor (beta chain) sequence together with its context. What this receptor recognizes is not known. Base qualities were left out, and no much larger clone turns up one base away. The data derive from a study of T cells in Graves' hyperthyroidism and ophthalmopathy (dated by TCRdb to the late 2010s). In the study overall: Peripheral blood was collected at initial diagnosis, before any treatment. Whether ophthalmopathy could be predicted prospectively was tested in an independent validation cohort made up of roughly 19 hyperthyroidism patients plus 17 patients who later progressed to ophthalmopathy. TCR Vbeta CDR3 sequencing of 120 to 150 peripheral blood samples (roughly 41 ophthalmopathy, roughly 74 hyperthyroidism and approximately 17 progressor patients) is reported in the paper. In addition, the study compared T-cell repertoires in thyroid tissue and in blood from about 6 Graves' hyperthyroidism patients. After blood sampling, hyperthyroidism patients were treated with methimazole at a starting dose of 30 mg daily, and ophthalmopathy patients were treated with high-dose intravenous methylprednisolone. A discovery cohort of approximately 100 patients, roughly 40 with Graves' ophthalmopathy and about 58 with stable Graves' hyperthyroidism, was used to find distinguishing TCR V-J signatures. The 90 to 100 discovery patients were randomly split 7:3 into training and test sets.

Ophthalmopathy patients had moderately to severely active disease, Clinical Activity Score of at least 3, NOSPECS grade of at least 4, and duration under 3 months. Exclusion was applied to patients with uncontrolled infections, other autoimmune diseases, pregnancy or lactation. Clinical symptoms, serum thyroxine and TRAb, thyroid ultrasound, and orbital computed tomography formed the basis for the diagnoses. PBMCs were isolated from 8 to 10 ml of fresh peripheral blood by Ficoll-Paque density gradient centrifugation. Total RNA was extracted with Trizol reagent, and quality was checked on an Agilent 2100 Bioanalyzer. Study-wide findings and limitations: In cross-validation, a model built on a 13 V-J signature told ophthalmopathy apart from stable hyperthyroidism with 85% to 90% sensitivity and roughly 82% specificity, and in testing the same model reached 80%/75%. Most expanded thyroid clonotypes (frequency above 0.001) were also found in blood, which suggests that blood repertoires may mirror thyroid immune responses. Sample size was not statistically predetermined, and blinding of investigators to group allocation was not performed. In validation, the model predicted progression to ophthalmopathy a median of roughly 6.1 months before onset, with over 60% sensitivity and just under 75% specificity.

TCR beta CDR3 regions were amplified from RNA transcripts. The first round of RT-PCR for the TCR CDR3 was performed with the HTBI primer set and the Qiagen OneStep RT-PCR kit. A second multiplex PCR round built the libraries, followed by size selection and purification. The libraries were sequenced on an Illumina HiSeq2000 using paired-end 100 bp reads. Per the source publication's procedure: SOAPnuke was used to process the raw data, throwing out any read that contained adapters or uncalled bases, had a mean Phred below 15, or lacked an exact constant-primer or identifier match. COPE v1.2.5 was used to merge high-quality paired reads, and clonotypes were defined as unique nucleotide sequences. MiTCR v1.1 was used to align the clonotypes against IMGT TRBV, TRBD and TRBJ reference segments. The analysis was restricted to V-J combinations with a frequency above 0.0001, which together covered 99.2% of the repertoires. A TCS score was defined as the ratio of F50 (clonal expansion) to E x V (chaos), with BLOSUM62-based TCRdist applied between CDR3 peptides within each V-J. Welch's t-statistics and random forest reduced just over 500 V-J features to roughly 13, which were used in a naive Bayes classifier (R e1071). The public reads were run again by TCRdb, first through fastp at Q25 and then through MiXCR, and only productive beta chains were kept. Duplicate CDR3 protein sequences are folded into a single record with the most common DNA and genes. The V and J calls reflect TCRdb's pipeline rather than the authors' work. This sample lists about 300,000 distinct CDR3 sequences; 15% to 20% were detected once. The ten largest clones add up to roughly 39% of the sample.

Trimming costs V 6 bases and J 0 bases, and their ends lie 18 bases apart. The CDR3 goes from the cysteine to the phenylalanine over 17 residues. This entry keeps only the CDR3 DNA: 51 bases, framed from base 1. From the germline V gene, CDR1 is SGHNT and CDR2 is YENEEA. The rearrangement combines TRBV11-3 with TRBJ1-3; the D gene is perhaps TRBD1, from 5 matching bases. This TCR came from a man in his forties or fifties with Graves' ophthalmopathy. Sequencing input: blood. The DNA is TGTGCCAGCAGAATAAGAGAGGACACTACCTCTGGAAACACCATATATTTT. This gives the protein CASRIREDTTSGNTIYF.